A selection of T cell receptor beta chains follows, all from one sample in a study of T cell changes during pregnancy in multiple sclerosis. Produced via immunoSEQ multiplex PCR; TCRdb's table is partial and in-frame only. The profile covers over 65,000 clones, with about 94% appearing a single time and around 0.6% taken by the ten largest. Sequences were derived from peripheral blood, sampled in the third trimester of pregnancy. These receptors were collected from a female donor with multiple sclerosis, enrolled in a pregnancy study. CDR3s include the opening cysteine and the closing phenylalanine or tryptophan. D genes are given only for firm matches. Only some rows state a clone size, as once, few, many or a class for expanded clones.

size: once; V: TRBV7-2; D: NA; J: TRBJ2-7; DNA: TGTGCCAGCAGCGTAGGAGGGATCGAGCAGTACTTC; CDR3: CASSVGGIEQYF
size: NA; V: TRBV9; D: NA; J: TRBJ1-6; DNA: TGTGCCAGCAGCGCCCAGTCCAGGGATTCACCCCTCCACTTT; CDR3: CASSAQSRDSPLHF
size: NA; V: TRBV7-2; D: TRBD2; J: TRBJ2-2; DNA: TGTGCCAGCAGCTCCTGGACTAGCGGGACGAACACCGGGGAGCTGTTTTTT; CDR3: CASSSWTSGTNTGELFF
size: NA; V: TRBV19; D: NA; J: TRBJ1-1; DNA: TGTGCCAGTAGTATAGGAGGGAACACTGAAGCTTTCTTT; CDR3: CASSIGGNTEAFF
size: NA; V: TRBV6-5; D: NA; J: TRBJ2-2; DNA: TGTGCCAGCAGTTACTCGCCGACAGCGAACACCGGGGAGCTGTTTTTT; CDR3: CASSYSPTANTGELFF
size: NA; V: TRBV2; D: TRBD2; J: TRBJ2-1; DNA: TGTGCCAGCAGTGGGGAAGCGGGGGGGCCCGTTGAGCAGTTCTTC; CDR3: CASSGEAGGPVEQFF
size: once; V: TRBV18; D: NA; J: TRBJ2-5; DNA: TGTGCCAGCTCACCGCTAGAATGGGAGACCCAGTACTTC; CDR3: CASSPLEWETQYF
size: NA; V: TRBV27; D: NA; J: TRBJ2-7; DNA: TGTGCCAGCAGTTTAATAGGGAGCTCCTACGAGCAGTACTTC; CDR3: CASSLIGSSYEQYF
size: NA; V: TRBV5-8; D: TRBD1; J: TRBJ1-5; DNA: TGTGCCAGCAGCCCTTACAGGGACAGGGGGGCTAATCAGCCCCAGCATTTT; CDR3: CASSPYRDRGANQPQHF
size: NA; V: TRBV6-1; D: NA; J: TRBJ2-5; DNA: TGTGCCAGCAGTGAACTCCCAGGGGAGACCCAGTACTTC; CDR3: CASSELPGETQYF
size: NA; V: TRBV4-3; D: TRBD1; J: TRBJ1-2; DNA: TGCGCCAGCAGCCCCGAAGGGGACAGGGTCTATGGCTACACCTTC; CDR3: CASSPEGDRVYGYTF
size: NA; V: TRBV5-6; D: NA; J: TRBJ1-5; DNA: TGTGCCAGCAGCTTGGATGGGAGGGGAAATCAGCCCCAGCATTTT; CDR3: CASSLDGRGNQPQHF
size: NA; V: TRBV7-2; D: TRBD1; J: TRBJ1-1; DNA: TGTGCCAGCAGCTTTATGAACAGGGGCCACACTGAAGCTTTCTTT; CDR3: CASSFMNRGHTEAFF
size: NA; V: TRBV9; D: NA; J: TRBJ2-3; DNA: TGTGCCAGCAGCCCGGGCACAGATACGCAGTATTTT; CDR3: CASSPGTDTQYF
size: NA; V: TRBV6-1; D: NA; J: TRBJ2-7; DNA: TGTGCCAGCGGCCACGAGCAGTACTTC; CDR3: CASGHEQYF
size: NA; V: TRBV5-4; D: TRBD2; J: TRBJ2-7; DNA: TGTGCCAGCAGCTTGGGCACTAGCCGGGAGGACGAGCAGTACTTC; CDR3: CASSLGTSREDEQYF
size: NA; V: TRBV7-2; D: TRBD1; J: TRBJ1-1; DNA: TGTGCCAGCAGCCCCCGACAGGGTTACGAGAGTACTGAAGCTTTCTTT; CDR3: CASSPRQGYESTEAFF
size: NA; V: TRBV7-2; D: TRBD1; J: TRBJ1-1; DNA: TGTGCCAGCAGCTCACAGGGGAGGACTGAAGCTTTCTTT; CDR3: CASSSQGRTEAFF
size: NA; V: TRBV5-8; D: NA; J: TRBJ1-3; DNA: TGTGCCAGCAGCCTCAGGGGATCTGGAAACACCATATATTTT; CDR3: CASSLRGSGNTIYF
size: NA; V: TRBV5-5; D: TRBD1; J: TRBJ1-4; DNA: TGTGCCAGCAGCTTGGGAGAGACAGGGGGTGCAACTAATGAAAAACTGTTTTTT; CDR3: CASSLGETGGATNEKLFF
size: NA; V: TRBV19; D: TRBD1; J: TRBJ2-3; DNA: TGTGCCACCCGGGACAGCCCTAGCACAGATACGCAGTATTTT; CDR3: CATRDSPSTDTQYF
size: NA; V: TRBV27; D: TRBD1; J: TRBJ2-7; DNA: TGTGCCAGCGGACAGGGTTACTCCTACGAGCAGTACTTC; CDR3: CASGQGYSYEQYF
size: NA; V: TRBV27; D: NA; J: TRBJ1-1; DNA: TGTGCCAGCAGTGTAGACAGAAACACTGAAGCTTTCTTT; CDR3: CASSVDRNTEAFF
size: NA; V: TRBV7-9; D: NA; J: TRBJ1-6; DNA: TGTGCCAGCAGCTTAGGTTCTTCGGTTCTGGGGCTGGGTAATTCACCCCTCCACTTT; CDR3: CASSLGSSVLGLGNSPLHF
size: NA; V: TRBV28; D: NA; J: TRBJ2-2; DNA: TGTGCCAGCGGAGACACCGGGGAGCTGTTTTTT; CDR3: CASGDTGELFF
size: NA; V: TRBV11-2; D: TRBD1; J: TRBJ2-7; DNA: TGTGCCAGCAGTGGAGGACAGGGATCCTACGAGCAGTACTTC; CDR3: CASSGGQGSYEQYF
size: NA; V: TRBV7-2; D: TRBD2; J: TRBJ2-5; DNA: TGTGCCAGCAGCTCCCTAGCGGGGGGAGAGACCCAGTACTTC; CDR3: CASSSLAGGETQYF
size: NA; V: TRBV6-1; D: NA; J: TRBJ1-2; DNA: TGTGCCAGCAGTGAAGCTACGACAGCTAACTATGGCTACACCTTC; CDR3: CASSEATTANYGYTF
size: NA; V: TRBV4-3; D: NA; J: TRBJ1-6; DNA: TGCGCCAGCAGCCAAGTCGGTGGGGGGACCAGGACAAATAATTCACCCCTCCACTTT; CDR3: CASSQVGGGTRTNNSPLHF
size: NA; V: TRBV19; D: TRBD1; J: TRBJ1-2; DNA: TGTGCCAGTAGTAAGACAGGGGCTTCTAACTATGGCTACACCTTC; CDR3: CASSKTGASNYGYTF
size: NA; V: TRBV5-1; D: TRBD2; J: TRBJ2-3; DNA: TGCGCCAGCAGCGGGGGACTAGCGGGGTCCCTCAGCACAGATACGCAGTATTTT; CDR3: CASSGGLAGSLSTDTQYF
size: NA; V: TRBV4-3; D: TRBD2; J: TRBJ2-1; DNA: TGCGCCAGCAGCCAGACTAGCGGGGGGGGGAATGAGCAGTTCTTC; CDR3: CASSQTSGGGNEQFF
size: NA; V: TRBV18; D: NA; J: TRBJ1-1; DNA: TGTGCCAGCTCACCTTTGACCGCGGGCACTGAAGCTTTCTTT; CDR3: CASSPLTAGTEAFF
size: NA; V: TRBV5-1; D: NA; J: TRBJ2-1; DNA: TGCGCCAGCAGCCCCCGGGTGGGGGGGCGGGATGAGCAGTTCTTC; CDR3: CASSPRVGGRDEQFF
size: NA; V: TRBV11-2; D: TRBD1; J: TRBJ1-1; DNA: TGTGCCAGCAGCTCCAAGGGGGCGAAGACTGAAGCTTTCTTT; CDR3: CASSSKGAKTEAFF
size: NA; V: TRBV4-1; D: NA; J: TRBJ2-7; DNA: TGCGCCAGCAGCCCCGGGGAGATCCCCTACGAGCAGTACTTC; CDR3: CASSPGEIPYEQYF
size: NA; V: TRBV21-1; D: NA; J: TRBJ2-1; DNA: TGTGCCAGCTGCCCTAGCGGGGGCCGAAATGAGCAGTTCTTC; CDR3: CASCPSGGRNEQFF
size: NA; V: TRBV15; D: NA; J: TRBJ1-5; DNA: TGTGCCACCAGCAGTATAGTGCGGGGTAGCAATCAGCCCCAGCATTTT; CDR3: CATSSIVRGSNQPQHF
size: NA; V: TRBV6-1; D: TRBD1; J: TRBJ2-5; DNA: TGTGCCAGCAGCTCGGGACAGTCACAAGAGACCCAGTACTTC; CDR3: CASSSGQSQETQYF
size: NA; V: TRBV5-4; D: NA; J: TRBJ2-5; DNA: TGTGCCAGCAGCGTTTACTACCCCGGAGAGACCCAGTACTTC; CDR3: CASSVYYPGETQYF
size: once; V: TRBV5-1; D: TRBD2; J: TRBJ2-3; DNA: TGCGCCAGCCGCTCGACTCAAGCGGGGGGGACAGATACGCAGTATTTT; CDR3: CASRSTQAGGTDTQYF
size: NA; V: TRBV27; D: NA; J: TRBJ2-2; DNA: TGTGCCAGCAGTTTATATGGTAGCGGGGAGCTGTTTTTT; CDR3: CASSLYGSGELFF
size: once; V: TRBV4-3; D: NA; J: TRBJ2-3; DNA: TGCGCCAGCAGCCCGAGACCGGGACAACCCACAGATACGCAGTATTTT; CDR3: CASSPRPGQPTDTQYF
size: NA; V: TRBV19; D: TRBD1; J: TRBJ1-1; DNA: TGTGCCAGTAGTTCGCACAGGGGCGGGATCACTGAAGCTTTCTTT; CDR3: CASSSHRGGITEAFF
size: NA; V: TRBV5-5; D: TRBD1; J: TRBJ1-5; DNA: TGTGCCAGCAGCCCGGGGACAGCTATCCATCAGCCCCAGCATTTT; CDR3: CASSPGTAIHQPQHF
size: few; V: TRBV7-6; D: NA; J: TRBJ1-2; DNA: TGTGCCAGCAGCTTAGACGCGGGGTCCGGCTATGGCTACACCTTC; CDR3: CASSLDAGSGYGYTF
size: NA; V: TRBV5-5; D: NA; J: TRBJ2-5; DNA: TGTGCCAGCAGCCCGAAGGTGAGGCAAGAGACCCAGTACTTC; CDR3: CASSPKVRQETQYF
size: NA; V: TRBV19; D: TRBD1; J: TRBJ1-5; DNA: TGTGCCAGTAGTACCCCTCAGGACAGGGGGGGTAGCGGCAATCAGCCCCAGCATTTT; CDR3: CASSTPQDRGGSGNQPQHF
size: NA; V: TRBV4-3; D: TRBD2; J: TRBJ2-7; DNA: TGCGCCAGCAGCCAATCTAGCGGCACCTACGAGCAGTACTTC; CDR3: CASSQSSGTYEQYF
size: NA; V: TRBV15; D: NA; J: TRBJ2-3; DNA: TGTGCCACCAGCAGAGTTGGCAGTTCGTCGGATACGCAGTATTTT; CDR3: CATSRVGSSSDTQYF
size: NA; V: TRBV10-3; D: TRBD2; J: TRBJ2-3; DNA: TGTGCCATCAATTTTAGCGGGGGAGGAACAGATACGCAGTATTTT; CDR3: CAINFSGGGTDTQYF
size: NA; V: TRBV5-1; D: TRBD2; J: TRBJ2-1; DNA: TGCGCCAGCAGCTTGGGACTAGCGGGGGGCAATGAGCAGTTCTTC; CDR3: CASSLGLAGGNEQFF
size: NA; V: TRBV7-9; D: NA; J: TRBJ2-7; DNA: TGTGCCAGCAGCTTAGACAGGGTTGGGGCCTACGAGCAGTACTTC; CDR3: CASSLDRVGAYEQYF
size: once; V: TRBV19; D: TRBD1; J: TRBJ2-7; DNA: TGTGCCAGTACCCCCCCGGGGACAGGGGGCTACGAGCAGTACTTC; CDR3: CASTPPGTGGYEQYF
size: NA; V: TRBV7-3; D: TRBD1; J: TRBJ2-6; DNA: TGTGCCAGCAGCTTACCCCGGGACAGGGAACATTCTGGGGCCAACGTCCTGACTTTC; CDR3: CASSLPRDREHSGANVLTF